This T cell receptor beta chain was captured in a study of T cell responses to AZD1222 COVID-19 vaccine (dated by TCRdb to the early 2020s). With respect to the entire study: AZD1222 recipients with second doses at about 4 weeks or about 12 weeks were pooled, because spike-specific TCR depth and breadth did not differ between schedules. A total of just over 230 trial participants underwent TCR sequencing, of whom approximately 210 received two doses of AZD1222 and around 26 received two doses of the MenACWY control vaccine. Trial participants were enrolled by age into subgroups of 18-55, 56-69 and 70-plus years, and roughly 150, 30 and 60 TCR-sequenced participants, respectively, were included in these subgroups.

The sample's time point label, decoded: baseline before first vaccination. Vaccinee samples came from UK trials COV001 and COV002, including a single-blind randomized controlled phase 2/3 trial of AZD1222 (ChAdOx1 nCoV-19) in healthy adults. Trial participant PBMC samples were collected at day 0 and day 28 after the second dose for TCRbeta chain sequencing. Reading from cysteine to phenylalanine, the CDR3 counts 15 amino acids. The kept DNA is CDR3 alone, 45 bases in frame from the first base. Looking up the germline V gene (reference sequence) yields CDR1 LNHNV and CDR2 YYDKDF. V is pared back by 0 bases and J by 1 base, with 4 bases lying between the germline termini. This clone was seen just once. It lacks a known antigen. Base quality data are lacking; no much larger clone is found one base away. Results the study describes overall, beyond this receptor: Vaccine-associated CD4 TCRs spanned the whole spike protein, with dominant responses in regions 160-218 and 743-854. In the small 56-69-year group, the increase in depth fell short of significance, most likely because of low power. Conclusions about previously exposed vaccinees are limited because only a handful of AZD1222 recipients were SARS-CoV-2 seropositive at baseline. Spike-specific TCR breadth and depth rose significantly after two AZD1222 doses compared with day 0 and with MenACWY recipients. Most participants were white British and females outnumbered males, and the authors suggested that clonal diversity may have been underestimated. Because no day 14 peak-response samples were available, repertoires were characterized only after the peak T cell response. Reportedly, close to half of the unique spike-specific TCRs recognized epitopes lying outside the regions that are mutated in the B.1.351 and B.1.1.7 variants.

The CDR3 regions of human TCRbeta chains were subjected to immunosequencing. As for the authors' bioinformatics: TCRs in the repertoires were matched against a reference library of SARS-CoV-2-specific TCRs that had been generated with the MIRA antigen-specificity platform. Breadth was defined as the fraction of unique TCRs that were SARS-CoV-2-associated, and depth was defined as the fraction of total T cells that were SARS-CoV-2-associated. Each spike-specific TCR was assigned to its reactive spike region and to a CD4 or CD8 class using the MIRA data. Log10-transformed breadth and depth values were compared by one-way ANOVA with Sidak's multiple comparisons tests. This immuneACCESS table, as held by TCRdb, lists in-frame sequences with V and J called but not all clones. Of the missing ones, under half trace to an unresolved V gene in checked studies; the others have no known cause. The V and J calls and clone size were taken over from that table, and D and trimming were inferred from the DNA. Present in this sample are tens of thousands of clones, 70% to 90% of which were seen just once. The ten largest clones take up 10% to 15% of the sample.

This sample comprised peripheral blood, obtained on day 0 of AZD1222 vaccination. The clonotype comes from an adult in good health. Here the chain combines TRBV15 and TRBJ2-6, with no D gene named confidently. The DNA sequence is given as TGTGCCACCAGCAGAGATAAGTCTGGGGCCAACGTCCTGACTTTC. This gives the protein CATSRDKSGANVLTF.